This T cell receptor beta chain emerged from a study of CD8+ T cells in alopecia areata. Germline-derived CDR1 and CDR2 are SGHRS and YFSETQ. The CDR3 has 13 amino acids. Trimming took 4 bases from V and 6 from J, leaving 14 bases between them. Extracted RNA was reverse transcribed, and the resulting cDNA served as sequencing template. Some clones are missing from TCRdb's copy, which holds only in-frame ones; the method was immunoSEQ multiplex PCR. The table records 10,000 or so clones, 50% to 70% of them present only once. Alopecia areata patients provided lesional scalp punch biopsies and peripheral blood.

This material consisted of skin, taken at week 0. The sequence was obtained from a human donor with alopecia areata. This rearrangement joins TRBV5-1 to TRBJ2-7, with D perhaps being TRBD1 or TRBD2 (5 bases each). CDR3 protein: CASSPERGLEQYF. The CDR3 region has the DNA TGCGCCAGCAGCCCGGAGAGGGGCCTCGAGCAGTACTTC.